A single sample is the source of the 32 T cell receptor beta chains below, sequenced in a study of shared clonotypes between healthy human individuals. Libraries were prepared by immunoSEQ multiplex PCR; TCRdb keeps only in-frame clonotypes and omits some of them. The sample carries about 2 million clones, roughly 94% recorded once. The specimen was naive CD4+ T cells sorted from blood. This sample's subset: CD45RA+ positively selected. The receptors were gathered from a man aged 18 to 30 in good health.

The genes are TRBV11-3 and TRBJ2-7; TRBD1 might be the D (5 bases). Germline CDR1 and CDR2: SGHNT and YENEEA. CDR3 length: 15 residues. V was pared by 1 base and J by 2 bases, with 12 bases between. CDR3 sequence (DNA): TGTGCCAGCAGCTTAGGATATGGGGCAGCCTACGAGCAGTACTTC. Protein product: CASSLGYGAAYEQYF. Supplemented by reference TRBV11-3 and TRBJ2-7, the full variable domain reads EAGVVQSPRYKIIEKKQPVAFWCNPISGHNTLYWYLQNLGQGPELLIRYENEEAVDDSQLPKDRFSAERLKGVDSTLKIQPAELGDSAVYLCASSLGYGAAYEQYFGPGTRLTVT.

The V gene is TRBV10-3, the J gene TRBJ1-5, with 8 positions matching TRBD1. J lost 1 base, V lost 10 bases, and 12 bases had no gene match. The CDR3 loop spans 16 amino acids. Germline CDR1 is ENHRY and CDR2 is SYGVKD. The CDR3, as DNA: TGTGCCAGTTCGGACAGGGAGGTTAGGAGCAATCAGCCCCAGCATTTT. It encodes CASSDREVRSNQPQHF.

The chain employs TRBV25-1 and TRBJ2-5, with TRBD2 matching 10 bases. The length of the CDR3 is 15 residues. J lost 7 bases, V lost 3 bases, and 8 bases had no gene match. Germline loops: CDR1 MGHDK, CDR2 SYGVNS. Written as DNA, the CDR3 is TGTGCCAGCAGTGACTGGGCTAGCGGGAGAGCGACCCAGTACTTC. Its protein product is CASSDWASGRATQYF.

V gene TRBV28 combines with J gene TRBJ2-7, with 8 bases identical to TRBD1. This CDR3 is built from 16 residues. Looked up from germline, CDR1 is MDHEN and CDR2 is SYDVKM. The trim removed 2 bases at V and 3 bases at J, leaving 9 bases unmatched. The CDR3 DNA sequence: TGTGCCAGCAGTTTAGTCCGGGGGACAGGAGACTACGAGCAGTACTTC. This translates into CASSLVRGTGDYEQYF.

A single count supports this clone. The chain links TRBV7-9 to TRBJ1-5, with a weak D call TRBD1 (6 bases). Germline V gene lookup returns CDR1 SEHNR and CDR2 FQNEAQ (reference sequence). The CDR3 loop spans 15 amino acids. Trimming shortened V by 5 bases and J by 3 bases, and 14 bases separated the two germline ends. This chain's CDR3 is CASSRDTLYNQPQHF. In nucleotides, the CDR3 is TGTGCCAGCAGCCGGGACACCCTATACAATCAGCCCCAGCATTTT.

This sequence joins TRBV7-3 and TRBJ1-2, with unresolved D. Germline V gene lookup returns CDR1 SGHTA and CDR2 FQGTGA. Trimming took off 5 bases at V and 10 bases at J, with 20 bases between the two ends. The CDR3 has 14 residues. The CDR3 bases are TGTGCCAGCAGCCCGCGGGGAGAAAACATGGACTACACCTTC. Amino acids: CASSPRGENMDYTF.

This clone was counted a single time. The J gene is TRBJ2-3, the V gene TRBV5-1; possible D gene TRBD1, 6 bases. The germline CDR1 and CDR2 sequences are SGHRS and YFSETQ. The length of the CDR3 is 11 residues. V lost 3 bases, J lost 9 bases, and 8 bases lay in between. CDR3 DNA: TGCGCCAGCAGCTGGGGACAAACGCAGTATTTT. It codes for CASSWGQTQYF.

This chain links TRBV2 with TRBJ1-2; 10 positions agree with TRBD1. The CDR3 loop spans 13 amino acids. Trimming cost V 6 bases and J 7 bases; bases outside gene matches: 5. The germline V gene has CDR1 SNHLY and CDR2 FYNNEI. The CDR3 protein is CASRDRGLGGYTF. The CDR3 DNA follows: TGTGCCAGCAGGGACAGGGGGTTGGGTGGCTACACCTTC.

The chain couples TRBV12-5 to TRBJ1-4; no clear D gene. In germline, CDR1 is LGHNT, CDR2 FRNRAP. The germline V and J ends were trimmed by 6 bases and 5 bases, with 10 bases remaining between them. The CDR3 loop spans 13 amino acids. Here the CDR3 reads CASGAQKNEKLFF. CDR3 bases: TGTGCTAGTGGGGCGCAGAAGAATGAAAAACTGTTTTTT.

V and J are TRBV6-6 and TRBJ1-3, with D perhaps TRBD1 (5 bases). CDR1 is MNHNY, CDR2 SVGAGI, per germline (reference sequence). V shed 6 bases and J shed 4 bases, with 10 bases lying between them. The CDR3 sequence is 13 residues long. DNA for the CDR3: TGTGCCAGCAGGGGAGGGGCCGGAAACACCATATATTTT. It yields the protein CASRGGAGNTIYF.

The J gene is TRBJ1-1, the V gene TRBV6-5; tentatively, D is TRBD1 (6 bases). V shed 6 bases and J shed 3 bases, with 11 bases lying between them. The CDR3 sequence is 13 residues long. In germline, CDR1 is MNHEY, CDR2 SVGAGI. The CDR3 region has the DNA TGTGCCAGCAGCCCCCGGACAGACACTGAAGCTTTCTTT. Translating it yields CASSPRTDTEAFF.

J is TRBJ2-2 and V is TRBV4-3, with D maybe TRBD1 (5 bases). Germline V gene lookup returns CDR1 LGHNA and CDR2 YSLEER. CDR3 length equals 16 residues. The V end lost 5 bases, the J end lost 0 bases, and 13 bases lay between the germline ends. The CDR3: CASSDRLMTNTGELFF. The CDR3 DNA sequence: TGCGCCAGCAGCGACAGACTCATGACGAACACCGGGGAGCTGTTTTTT.

The chain links TRBV6-5 to TRBJ1-4; 7 nucleotides line up with TRBD1. Germline CDR1 and CDR2: MNHEY and SVGAGI. CDR3 size: 14 residues. J was trimmed by 4 bases and V by 11 bases; bases with no gene match: 10. The CDR3 nucleotides read TGTGCCTCATCAGGGGGACAGCATAATGAAAAACTGTTTTTT. Amino acid sequence: CASSGGQHNEKLFF.

DNA of the CDR3: TGTGCCAGCAGTTTACACCCGGACAGCCGCTATGGCTACACCTTC. Its protein is CASSLHPDSRYGYTF. The chain combines TRBV27 with TRBJ1-2; D is perhaps TRBD1 (6 bases). V gave up 2 bases and J gave up 4 bases, with 14 bases separating them. CDR3 size: 15 residues. Germline V gene lookup returns CDR1 MNHEY and CDR2 SMNVEV (reference sequence).

This chain links TRBV28 with TRBJ2-7; TRBD1 matches 11 bases. V gave up 2 bases and J gave up 5 bases; unmatched junction bases: 11. The CDR3 sequence is 17 residues long. CDR1 and CDR2 from the germline V gene are MDHEN and SYDVKM. The CDR3 sequence is CASSLQALGQGVHEQYF. Written as DNA, the CDR3 is TGTGCCAGCAGTTTACAGGCTTTGGGACAGGGGGTGCACGAGCAGTACTTC.

This clone turned up a few times. The CDR3 DNA sequence: TGTGCCAGTTCGAGGGACAGTCTTTCACCCCTCCACTTT. This encodes CASSRDSLSPLHF. The chain recombines TRBV27 with TRBJ1-6; 7 nucleotides agree with TRBD1. This CDR3 has 13 amino acids. Trimming removed 9 bases from V and 9 bases from J; junction bases left unmatched: 8. Germline CDR1 reads MNHEY; CDR2 reads SMNVEV (reference sequence).

This chain connects TRBV5-8 to TRBJ2-7, with 10 nucleotides matching TRBD1. J gave up 4 bases and V 3 bases, and 10 bases lay outside the gene matches. The germline V gene encodes CDR1 SGHTS and CDR2 YDEGEE. This CDR3 spans 16 amino acids. CDR3 sequence: CASSWRVGQGEYEQYF. CDR3 DNA: TGTGCCAGCAGCTGGAGAGTAGGACAGGGGGAATACGAGCAGTACTTC.

Details on this clone: The sample has other DNA sequences that encode this CDR3 too. The rearrangement joins TRBV5-1 to TRBJ2-3; D is unclear. This CDR3 is 14 amino acids long. The V end lost 4 bases, the J end lost 3 bases, and 12 bases lay between the germline ends. Per the germline V gene, CDR1 is SGHRS and CDR2 is YFSETQ. The CDR3 is CASSLGRATDTQYF. DNA for the CDR3: TGCGCCAGCAGCCTAGGTAGGGCTACAGATACGCAGTATTTT.

This clone was detected only once. The V gene is TRBV18, the J gene TRBJ2-2; D might be TRBD2 (6 bases). Looked up from germline, CDR1 is KGHSH and CDR2 is LQKENI. This CDR3 is 13 amino acids long. Between the trimmed V and J ends, which lost 2 bases and 6 bases, there was a span of 7 bases. CDR3 sequence reads: CASSPSGAGELFF. CDR3 nucleotides: TGTGCCAGCTCACCATCGGGGGCCGGGGAGCTGTTTTTT.

This chain uses TRBV28 with TRBJ2-4; D is unresolved. This CDR3 comprises 15 residues. Germline V gives CDR1 MDHEN, CDR2 SYDVKM. Trimming shortened V by 4 bases and J by 0 bases, and 10 bases separated the two germline ends. The CDR3 reads CASSSRLLAKNIQYF. Here the CDR3 DNA reads TGTGCCAGCAGTTCCAGACTTTTAGCCAAAAACATTCAGTACTTC.

This clone was found many times. The chain joins TRBV7-2 to TRBJ2-7, with a possible D match to TRBD1 (5 bases). The CDR3 is 14 residues long. CDR1 and CDR2 from the germline V gene are SGHTA and FQGNSA. V lost 5 bases to trimming and J lost 2 bases, with 13 bases between them. CDR3 amino acids: CASSPTRGPYEQYF. The CDR3 region has the DNA TGTGCCAGCAGCCCTACAAGGGGTCCCTACGAGCAGTACTTC. Filled out from reference TRBV7-2 and TRBJ2-7, the complete variable domain reads GAGVSQSPSNKVTEKGKDVELRCDPISGHTALYWYRQSLGQGLEFLIYFQGNSAPDKSGLPSDRFSAERTGGSVSTLTIQRTQQEDSAVYLCASSPTRGPYEQYFGPGTRLTVT.

The V gene is TRBV7-3, the J gene TRBJ2-7, with TRBD1 matching 9 bases. The CDR3 sequence is 13 residues long. V shed 5 bases and J 5 bases; nucleotides not matched to a gene: 4. Germline V gene sequence: CDR1 SGHTA, CDR2 FQGTGA. CDR3 coding DNA: TGTGCCAGCAGCCCGGGACAGGGAAACGAGCAGTACTTC. Its protein product is CASSPGQGNEQYF. The full variable domain, its missing parts supplied by reference TRBV7-3 and TRBJ2-7, is GAGVSQTPSNKVTEKGKYVELRCDPISGHTALYWYRQSLGQGPEFLIYFQGTGAADDSGLPNDRFFAVRPEGSVSTLKIQRTERGDSAVYLCASSPGQGNEQYFGPGTRLTVT.

The rearrangement uses TRBV6-1 and TRBJ1-1; 9 bases fit TRBD1. Per the germline V gene, CDR1 is MNHNS and CDR2 is SASEGT. V lost 6 bases and J lost 11; bases outside the gene matches: 7. The CDR3 totals 12 residues. The DNA of the CDR3 is TGTGCCAGCAGGGGGGACAGGGAGGCTGCTTTCTTT. It translates to CASRGDREAAFF.

This clone has a handful of counts. The chain carries TRBV25-1 and TRBJ2-7, with 9 bases aligning to TRBD1. The V segment lost 4 bases and the J segment 2 bases; nucleotides outside the gene matches: 3. Germline CDR1 is MGHDK and CDR2 is SYGVNS. The CDR3 runs 14 residues. The CDR3 loop is CASSVDRGAYEQYF. As DNA, the CDR3 is TGTGCCAGCAGTGTCGACAGGGGGGCCTACGAGCAGTACTTC.

The rearrangement joins TRBV5-4 to TRBJ2-1, with 8 bases aligning to TRBD2. Germline V lookup: CDR1 SGHNT, CDR2 YYREEE (reference sequence). CDR3 length: 17 residues. The junction had 11 bases not matched to a gene; V was cut back by 3 bases and J by 3 bases. CDR3: CASSWDPAGGLYNEQFF. The CDR3 DNA reads TGTGCCAGCAGCTGGGACCCGGCGGGAGGTCTCTACAATGAGCAGTTCTTC.

In this sample, this clone turned up once. This may be a read error: a much more frequent sequence differs by one nucleotide. The chain is built from TRBV27 and TRBJ1-6; weak D call: TRBD1 (5 bases). The CDR3 is made up of 16 amino acids. Trimming cost V 3 bases and J 13 bases, with 22 bases left between them. CDR1 is MNHEY, CDR2 SMNVEV, per germline (reference sequence). CDR3 region: CASSLRQGSFTKPLHF. The CDR3 region has the DNA TGTGCCAGCAGTTTGAGGCAGGGATCATTTACTAAGCCCCTCCACTTT.

This clone occurred once. This chain links TRBV29-1 with TRBJ1-2; D is possibly TRBD1 (5 bases). The V end lost 2 bases, the J end lost 2 bases, and 15 bases lay between the germline ends. CDR3 size: 15 residues. Germline V lookup: CDR1 SQVTM, CDR2 ANQGSEA. The CDR3 loop is CSVEHYKQENYGYTF. DNA for the CDR3: TGCAGCGTTGAACACTACAAACAGGAGAACTATGGCTACACCTTC.

This chain joins TRBV5-4 and TRBJ2-7, with a possible D match to TRBD2 (7 bases). Germline V gene lookup returns CDR1 SGHNT and CDR2 YYREEE (reference sequence). The CDR3 consists of 12 residues. Trimming took 9 bases from V and 5 from J, leaving 15 bases between them. CDR3 DNA: TGTGCCATCGGACTAGGGGGGGACGAGCAGTACTTC. Protein product: CAIGLGGDEQYF.

The count of this clone is one. The sample has other DNA sequences that encode this CDR3 too. V is TRBV9 and J is TRBJ2-2, with unresolved D. Per germline, CDR1 SGDLS and CDR2 YYNGEE. CDR3 length equals 16 residues. The germline V and J ends were trimmed by 0 bases and 2 bases, with 11 bases remaining between them. The CDR3 sequence is CASSVGPVGNTGELFF. Here the CDR3 DNA reads TGTGCCAGCAGCGTAGGACCCGTGGGAAACACCGGGGAGCTGTTTTTT.

This clone came up once. In nucleotides, the CDR3 is TGTGCCAGTAGTATAGATGCCCCTGACAGGAACACTGAAGCTTTCTTT. Translated: CASSIDAPDRNTEAFF. This sequence joins TRBV19 and TRBJ1-1, with a weak D call TRBD1 (5 bases). V lost 0 bases to trimming and J lost 1 base, with 12 bases between them. The V gene's germline CDR1 is LNHDA and CDR2 SQIVND (reference sequence). This CDR3 has 16 amino acids. Drawing the rest from reference TRBV19 and TRBJ1-1, the complete variable domain is DGGITQSPKYLFRKEGQNVTLSCEQNLNHDAMYWYRQDPGQGLRLIYYSQIVNDFQKGDIAEGYSVSREKKESFPLTVTSAQKNPTAFYLCASSIDAPDRNTEAFFGQGTRLTVV.

V usage is TRBV5-1 and J usage is TRBJ2-7, with a possible D match to TRBD2 (6 bases). The germline CDR1 and CDR2 sequences are SGHRS and YFSETQ. Trimming pared 2 bases from V and 2 bases from J, leaving 11 bases between. The CDR3 runs to 14 residues. CDR3 amino acids: CASSFDSGPYEQYF. The CDR3 region has the DNA TGCGCCAGCAGCTTCGATAGCGGCCCCTACGAGCAGTACTTC.

The chain links TRBV2 to TRBJ2-5; D is unclear. V dropped 0 bases and J dropped 6 bases, with 5 bases sitting between them. The CDR3 is made up of 12 amino acids. Germline V gives CDR1 SNHLY, CDR2 FYNNEI. The CDR3 here is CASSEARQTQYF. The DNA for the CDR3 is TGTGCCAGCAGTGAAGCCAGGCAGACCCAGTACTTC.